This T cell receptor beta chain is drawn from a study of blood T cell repertoires in COVID-19. In the study's own analysis: From reference gene primer amplification, estimates of nucleated cell counts were derived. Libraries were prepared by immunoSEQ multiplex PCR; TCRdb keeps only in-frame clonotypes and omits some of them. V and J calls and clone size are given by that table; D and trimming were obtained from the DNA. The sample shows around 50,000 clones, 65% to 85% of them seen only once. This clone was counted a few times. Sequencing was performed on peripheral blood. This receptor was identified in a man between 65 and 85 years old with acute or convalescent COVID-19.

CDR3 in DNA: TGTGCAAGTCGTCGTCAGGGGGACACTGAAGCTTTCTTT. This gives the protein CASRRQGDTEAFF. The rearrangement uses TRBV12-2 and TRBJ1-1; the table's D call, TRBD1, was not checked against the DNA. TRBV12-2 counts as a pseudogene. The CDR3 loop spans 13 amino acids.